Listed below are T cell receptor beta chains from one sample, sequenced in a study of T cells after yellow fever vaccination. From the 5' RACE reads, TCRdb called clonotypes with MiXCR, one entry per CDR3 protein. The data show 85,000 to 100,000 distinct CDR3 sequences, approximately 5.5% seen once. Material: CD8+ T cells sorted from PBMCs, obtained 10 days after the yellow fever booster vaccination. Receptors originate from a man aged 18-30 years who received the YFV17D yellow fever vaccine. Each CDR3 is given without its conserved first and last residue. The size entry is marked missing in some rows and otherwise reads once, few, many or a size class.

CDR3 protein,J gene,V gene,clone size
ASSSIRDYQETQY,TRBJ2-5,TRBV18,-
ASSPSPGGASDGYT,TRBJ1-2,TRBV7-9,-
SVETGSGNTIY,TRBJ1-3,TRBV29-1,few
ASSPRTGFNQPQH,TRBJ1-5,TRBV3-1,-
SVEGYWELASHDEQF,TRBJ2-1,TRBV29-1,-
ASSQDFSGKETQY,TRBJ2-5,TRBV14,few
ASSLDERSNNSPLH,TRBJ1-6,TRBV12-3/TRBV12-4,-
ASSSRFKEYNEQF,TRBJ2-1,TRBV7-8,few
ASSNSGGLTDTQY,TRBJ2-3,TRBV6-5,few
ASSQDGGRNYGYT,TRBJ1-2,TRBV4-3,-
ASSPTQGGETQY,TRBJ2-5,TRBV27,-
ASSAQGNIQY,TRBJ2-4,TRBV2,-
ASSSTGSQVDEQF,TRBJ2-1,TRBV7-6,-
ASSRSGGDMDTQY,TRBJ2-3,TRBV5-1,many
SAGATAENTEAF,TRBJ1-1,TRBV29-1,few
ASSPGQPKQF,TRBJ2-1,TRBV4-1,-
ASSRGPIEDTQY,TRBJ2-3,TRBV3-1,few
ASSISGGQYNEQF,TRBJ2-1,TRBV6-4,many
ASSVEASGGARGEQF,TRBJ2-1,TRBV9,few
ASSLGFGITDTQY,TRBJ2-3,TRBV7-9,few
ASSLGPDRDEQY,TRBJ2-7,TRBV4-3,-
ASSYPPYRGNQPQH,TRBJ1-5,TRBV6-2/TRBV6-3,few
ASSQEGRSQETQY,TRBJ2-5,TRBV4-3,many
ASSPGPFLEKLF,TRBJ1-4,TRBV6-5,-
ASYERDSYNEQF,TRBJ2-1,TRBV7-9,-
ASSYPYRGLETQY,TRBJ2-5,TRBV7-6,-
SARDRQRANRYEQY,TRBJ2-7,TRBV20-1,many
ASSAGLALAGELF,TRBJ2-2,TRBV7-3,many
ASGGTLNYGYT,TRBJ1-2,TRBV6-1,few
ASSQSLGTEALVSYT,TRBJ1-2,TRBV4-3,-
ASSLVSRPNEQF,TRBJ2-1,TRBV7-9,many
ASSPTNSQGTGYT,TRBJ1-2,TRBV7-9,-
ASSSDRSGQETQY,TRBJ2-5,TRBV12-3/TRBV12-4,many
ASSLGGDYTDTQY,TRBJ2-3,TRBV11-2,many
ASSLGLDGRYEQY,TRBJ2-7,TRBV5-1,few
ASSAGLDYGYT,TRBJ1-2,TRBV5-5,many
ASSLLADQETQY,TRBJ2-5,TRBV7-6,many
ASSQVPGTVYGYT,TRBJ1-2,TRBV3-1,-
ASSSPPQGAREADTQY,TRBJ2-3,TRBV7-9,-
ASSYRGQGNNEQF,TRBJ2-1,TRBV6-2/TRBV6-3,-
ASRRAGVSPPYGYT,TRBJ1-2,TRBV7-9,-
ASLIQPGSNQPQH,TRBJ1-5,TRBV19,few
ASSPTGSYEQY,TRBJ2-7,TRBV6-1,many
ASTPGSGGPPSTDTQY,TRBJ2-3,TRBV19,few
ASSWLGVSTEAF,TRBJ1-1,TRBV5-1,-
ASSDPGHTFYEQY,TRBJ2-7,TRBV7-2,few
ASSYSGQLYGYT,TRBJ1-2,TRBV6-5,few
ASSQEESGPQLEQF,TRBJ2-1,TRBV4-1,-
SVAGTWEQY,TRBJ2-7,TRBV29-1,many
ASSFGRAYEQY,TRBJ2-7,TRBV7-9,few
AWSVGTGAGNTIY,TRBJ1-3,TRBV30,once
SARTVYGYT,TRBJ1-2,TRBV20-1,-
SVEIQADEQY,TRBJ2-7,TRBV29-1,-